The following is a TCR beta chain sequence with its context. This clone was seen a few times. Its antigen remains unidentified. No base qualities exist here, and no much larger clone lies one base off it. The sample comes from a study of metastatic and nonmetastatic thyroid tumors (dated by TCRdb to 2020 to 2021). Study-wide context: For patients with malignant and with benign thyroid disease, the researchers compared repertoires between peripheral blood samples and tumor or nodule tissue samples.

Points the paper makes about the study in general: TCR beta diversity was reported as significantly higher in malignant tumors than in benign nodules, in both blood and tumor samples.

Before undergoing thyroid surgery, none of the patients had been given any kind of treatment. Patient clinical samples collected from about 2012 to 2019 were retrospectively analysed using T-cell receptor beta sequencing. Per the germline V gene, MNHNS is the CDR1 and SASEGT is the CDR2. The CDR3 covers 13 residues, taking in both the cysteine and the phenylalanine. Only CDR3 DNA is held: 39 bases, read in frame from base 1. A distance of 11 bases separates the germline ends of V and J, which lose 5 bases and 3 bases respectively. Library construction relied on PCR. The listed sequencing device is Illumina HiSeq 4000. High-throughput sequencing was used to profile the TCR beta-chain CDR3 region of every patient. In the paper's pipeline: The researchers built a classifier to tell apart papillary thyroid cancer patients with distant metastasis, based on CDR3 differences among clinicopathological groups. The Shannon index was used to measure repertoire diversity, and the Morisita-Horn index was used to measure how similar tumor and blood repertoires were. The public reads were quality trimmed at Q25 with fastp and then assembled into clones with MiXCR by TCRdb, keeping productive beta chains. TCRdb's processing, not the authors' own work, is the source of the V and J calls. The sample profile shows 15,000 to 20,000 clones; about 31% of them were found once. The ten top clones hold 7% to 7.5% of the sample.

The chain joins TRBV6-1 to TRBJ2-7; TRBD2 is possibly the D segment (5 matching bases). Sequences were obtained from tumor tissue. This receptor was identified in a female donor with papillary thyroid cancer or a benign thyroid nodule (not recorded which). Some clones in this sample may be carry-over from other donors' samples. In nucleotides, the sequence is TGTGCCAGCAGTTTGAGGGCAGGCTACGAGCAGTACTTC. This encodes CASSLRAGYEQYF.